This passage covers 23 T cell receptor beta chains from one sample sequenced in a study of long-term antiretroviral therapy in people with HIV. The immunoSEQ assay was v3.0, run at survey level. The table came from immunoSEQ multiplex PCR; TCRdb's copy has only in-frame clones and leaves some out. The repertoire includes some 14,000 clones, 65% to 80% of them detected once, and roughly 25% sits in the top ten. Material: unsorted PBMCs, obtained 3.1 years after starting antiretroviral therapy. Receptors originate from a man aged 40-55 years with HIV.

This chain links TRBV14 with TRBJ1-1; unclear D gene. Per germline, CDR1 SGHDN and CDR2 FVKESK. V lost 6 bases, J lost 1 base, and 6 bases lay in between. The CDR3 runs to 12 residues. The CDR3 spells CASSPENTEAFF. The DNA for the CDR3 is TGTGCCAGCAGTCCAGAGAACACTGAAGCTTTCTTT.

This clone showed up just a few times. V and J are TRBV10-3 and TRBJ2-7, with D hard to call. The V end lost 4 bases, the J end lost 3 bases, and 16 bases lay between the germline ends. CDR3 length equals 15 residues. The germline V gene has CDR1 ENHRY and CDR2 SYGVKD. The CDR3 sequence: CAISGSDQPGYEQYF. As DNA, the CDR3 is TGTGCCATCAGTGGATCGGACCAACCGGGCTACGAGCAGTACTTC.

The chain carries TRBV2 and TRBJ2-3, with 7 nucleotides matching TRBD2. This CDR3 has 15 residues. Germline values: CDR1 SNHLY, CDR2 FYNNEI. V lost 3 bases and J lost 3; bases outside the gene matches: 6. This CDR3 is CASSEWGGRTDTQYF. The CDR3 DNA is TGTGCCAGCAGTGAGTGGGGGGGACGAACAGATACGCAGTATTTT.

J is TRBJ2-2 and V is TRBV7-7, with 7 bases lining up with TRBD1. This CDR3 has 13 amino acids. Trimming removed 6 bases from V and 6 bases from J; junction bases left unmatched: 4. Germline lookup yields CDR1 SSHAT and CDR2 FNYEAQ (reference sequence). The CDR3 bases are TGTGCCAGCAGATCGACAGGGCCCGGGGAGCTGTTTTTT. It specifies CASRSTGPGELFF.

The chain has TRBV19 and TRBJ1-6; D unclear. The length of the CDR3 is 13 residues. The V gene's germline CDR1 is LNHDA and CDR2 SQIVND (reference sequence). V dropped 8 bases and J dropped 7 bases, with 12 bases sitting between them. The DNA of the CDR3 is TGTGCCAGTCGGCCCTCCGTAAATTCACCCCTCCACTTT. This translates into CASRPSVNSPLHF.

This chain joins TRBV7-9 and TRBJ2-7; TRBD1 or TRBD2 may be the D gene (7 bases each). V lost 5 bases and J lost 6, with 23 bases in between. CDR1 SEHNR and CDR2 FQNEAQ come from the germline V gene (reference sequence). This CDR3 contains 16 residues. The CDR3 sequence: CASSPQSGTVLGEQYF. The DNA for the CDR3 is TGTGCCAGCAGCCCCCAAAGCGGGACAGTGCTCGGCGAGCAGTACTTC.

This chain uses TRBV6-5 with TRBJ1-5; D not certain. In germline, CDR1 is MNHEY, CDR2 SVGAGI. Trimming removed 2 bases at V and 3 bases at J, with 14 bases between. The CDR3 has 16 amino acids. CDR3 loop: CASSYKSLAVNQPQHF. CDR3 DNA sequence: TGTGCCAGCAGTTACAAATCCTTGGCGGTCAATCAGCCCCAGCATTTT.

V gene TRBV19 combines with J gene TRBJ1-5; 7 nucleotides line up with TRBD1. This CDR3 region has 18 residues. Germline trimming cut 7 bases from V and 1 base from J; bases unmatched to any gene: 16. Per germline, CDR1 LNHDA and CDR2 SQIVND (reference sequence). This CDR3 reads CASTMGPTGSVSNQPQHF. The DNA of the CDR3 is TGTGCCAGTACTATGGGTCCGACAGGGTCGGTCAGCAATCAGCCCCAGCATTTT.

The chain recombines TRBV5-8 with TRBJ1-4; possibly TRBD1 for D (5 bases). There are 16 residues in the CDR3. The germline V and J ends were trimmed by 4 bases and 12 bases, with 25 bases remaining between them. CDR1 and CDR2 from the germline V gene are SGHTS and YDEGEE. In DNA, the CDR3 is TGTGCCAGCAGCCGACGGACAAGGGTAAAACTTGTTCAACTGTTTTTT. It translates to CASSRRTRVKLVQLFF.

The V gene is TRBV20-1, the J gene TRBJ2-4, with D hard to call. The CDR3 sequence is 11 residues long. Trimming took off 5 bases at V and 4 bases at J, with 6 bases between the two ends. Per germline, CDR1 DFQATT and CDR2 SNEGSKA (reference sequence). CDR3 residues: CSALSKNIQYF. The CDR3 DNA follows: TGCAGTGCTCTTTCAAAAAACATTCAGTACTTC.

This chain uses TRBV6-5 with TRBJ2-7; TRBD1 agrees at 10 bases. Germline assignment: CDR1 MNHEY and CDR2 SVGAGI. There are 15 residues in the CDR3. V dropped 6 bases and J dropped 7; count of bases not matched to a gene: 12. CDR3: CASRLGQGGHLEQYF. CDR3 DNA sequence: TGTGCCAGCAGACTTGGACAGGGGGGGCATTTAGAGCAGTACTTC.

The CDR3 reads CSFTGQGVVGYTF. CDR3 sequence (DNA): TGCAGCTTCACAGGACAGGGGGTTGTTGGCTACACCTTC. The chain is built from TRBV29-1 and TRBJ1-2, with 10 bases identical to TRBD1. The CDR3 covers 13 residues. The J segment lost 7 bases and the V segment lost 8 bases, leaving 10 bases of the junction unmatched. Per the germline V gene, CDR1 is SQVTM and CDR2 is ANQGSEA. The full variable domain, with the rest looked up from reference TRBV29-1 and TRBJ1-2, is SAVISQKPSRDICQRGTSLTIQCQVDSQVTMMFWYRQQPGQSLTLIATANQGSEATYESGFVIDKFPISRPNLTFSTLTVSNMSPEDSSIYLCSFTGQGVVGYTFGSGTRLTVV.

This chain links TRBV7-6 with TRBJ2-3; the match to TRBD2 covers 8 bases. This CDR3 is built from 14 residues. Losses at the gene ends were 5 bases for V and 4 bases for J; bases not matched to a gene: 5. Per the germline V gene, CDR1 is SGHVS and CDR2 is FNYEAQ. DNA of the CDR3: TGTGCCAGCAGCCCGGGGGGGCCCCCAGATACGCAGTATTTT. It specifies CASSPGGPPDTQYF. Full variable domain (missing parts from reference TRBV7-6 and TRBJ2-3): GAGVSQSPRYKVTKRGQDVALRCDPISGHVSLYWYRQALGQGPEFLTYFNYEAQQDKSGLPNDRFSAERPEGSISTLTIQRTEQRDSAMYRCASSPGGPPDTQYFGPGTRLTVL.

This rearrangement joins TRBV6-1 to TRBJ2-2; the D gene could be TRBD1 or TRBD2 (6 bases each). The V and J ends lost 11 bases and 4 bases respectively, with 20 bases between them. There are 15 residues in the CDR3. Germline V gene data show CDR1 as MNHNS and CDR2 as SASEGT. The CDR3 loop reads CAGLVGGLGTGELFF. CDR3 coding DNA: TGTGCCGGACTCGTGGGGGGCCTCGGCACCGGGGAGCTGTTTTTT.

The chain is built from TRBV7-8 and TRBJ1-2; perhaps TRBD1 as D (5 bases). The germline gives CDR1 SGHVS, CDR2 FQNEAQ. Trimming took 5 bases from V and 2 from J, leaving 18 bases between them. The CDR3 length is 16 residues. CDR3: CASSRGVGSINYGYTF. CDR3 nucleotides: TGTGCCAGCAGCAGAGGGGTCGGCAGTATAAACTATGGCTACACCTTC. Looking up the rest from reference TRBV7-8 and TRBJ1-2 gives the full variable domain: GAGVSQSPRYKVAKRGQDVALRCDPISGHVSLFWYQQALGQGPEFLTYFQNEAQLDKSGLPSDRFFAERPEGSVSTLKIQRTQQEDSAVYLCASSRGVGSINYGYTFGSGTRLTVV.

This clone was picked up a small number of times. This rearrangement joins TRBV10-2 to TRBJ1-5; 9 bases match TRBD1. Germline lookup yields CDR1 WSHSY and CDR2 SAAADI. Trimming at V came to 6 bases and at J to 7 bases, leaving 7 bases not matched to a gene. The CDR3 contains 14 residues. The CDR3 coding sequence is TGCGCCAGCAGGGGGAACAGGGGGCGACAGCCCCAGCATTTT. Translating gives CASRGNRGRQPQHF.

The rearrangement uses TRBV11-2 and TRBJ2-7, with D unresolved. CDR1 is SGHAT, CDR2 FQNNGV, per germline. This CDR3 comprises 13 residues. Trimming left V 4 bases short and J 4 bases short, with 11 bases between. CDR3 in amino acids: CASSSPDVYEQYF. Written as DNA, the CDR3 is TGTGCCAGCAGCTCCCCGGACGTATACGAGCAGTACTTC.

The chain has TRBV7-2 and TRBJ1-1; D perhaps matches TRBD1 (5 bases). V dropped 10 bases and J dropped 8 bases, with 20 bases sitting between them. Germline assignment: CDR1 SGHTA and CDR2 FQGNSA. This CDR3 comprises 13 residues. CDR3 region: CATTGGAKKEAFF. The CDR3, as DNA: TGTGCCACTACGGGAGGGGCGAAGAAGGAAGCTTTCTTT.

V is TRBV2 and J is TRBJ2-3; no definite D call. V was trimmed by 0 bases and J by 1 base, leaving 11 bases between them. CDR3 size: 16 residues. Germline CDR1 and CDR2: SNHLY and FYNNEI. The CDR3 nucleotides are TGTGCCAGCAGTGAAGCGGCGTCGGGCGGCACAGATACGCAGTATTTT. Protein: CASSEAASGGTDTQYF. Combining the CDR3 with reference TRBV2 and TRBJ2-3 gives the whole variable domain EPEVTQTPSHQVTQMGQEVILRCVPISNHLYFYWYRQILGQKVEFLVSFYNNEISEKSEIFDDQFSVERPDGSNFTLKIRSTKLEDSAMYFCASSEAASGGTDTQYFGPGTRLTVL.

The chain combines TRBV7-9 with TRBJ2-6; possibly TRBD1 for D (6 bases). CDR3 length: 15 amino acids. V was cut by 6 bases and J by 0 bases, with 9 bases left in between. Germline V gene lookup returns CDR1 SEHNR and CDR2 FQNEAQ (reference sequence). This CDR3 is CASSAGVSGANVLTF. CDR3 DNA: TGTGCCAGCAGTGCAGGGGTCTCTGGGGCCAACGTCCTGACTTTC.

J is TRBJ2-5 and V is TRBV2; 7 bases line up with TRBD2. The CDR3 covers 15 residues. The germline gives CDR1 SNHLY, CDR2 FYNNEI. V lost 6 bases and J lost 5; bases outside the gene matches: 12. The chain's CDR3 is CASRLGAGSRETQYF. CDR3 sequence (DNA): TGTGCCAGCAGGCTAGGAGCGGGGTCTAGGGAGACCCAGTACTTC.

The genes are TRBV15 and TRBJ1-6; no firm D call. Germline CDR1 reads LNHNV; CDR2 reads YYDKDF (reference sequence). Trimming removed 4 bases at V and 7 bases at J, with 14 bases between. CDR3 length: 15 residues. The CDR3 DNA is TGTGCCACCAGCATTTCCCACGGGGAGAATTCACCCCTCCACTTT. This gives the protein CATSISHGENSPLHF.

The chain uses TRBV15 and TRBJ1-1; no definite D call. Between the trimmed V and J ends, which lost 0 bases and 1 base, there was a span of 15 bases. This CDR3 contains 17 residues. CDR1 is LNHNV, CDR2 YYDKDF, per germline (reference sequence). DNA for the CDR3: TGTGCCACCAGCAGAGATCTGACGGGGATGAAGAACACTGAAGCTTTCTTT. As protein: CATSRDLTGMKNTEAFF.